This T cell receptor (beta chain) was identified in a study of blood T cells in healthy people across ages. A second PCR, run for 7 to 11 cycles, used a sample-barcoded 5' primer plus a J-beta primer mix. A 12-random-nucleotide template-switch adaptor tagged each cDNA molecule. TCRdb analysed the 5' RACE reads with MiXCR anew, one entry per CDR3 protein. Of more than 1,000,000 distinct CDR3 sequences in the sample, 20% to 25% were seen once. Germline CDR1 MNHEY, CDR2 SVGAGI. The CDR3 covers 18 residues. Extractions gave at least 5 micrograms of total RNA per sample. The data were also submitted as part of a second study, on T cells of mothers and their children. Turning to that study: Each mother yielded more than 8.5 million TCR beta CDR3 reads. Each child yielded about 3 million reads. Versus unrelated pairs, overlap was slightly higher in related mother-child pairs, without reaching significance.

The TCR was taken from a girl between 2 and 10 years old in good health. Sequencing used blood. V and J are TRBV6-5 and TRBJ2-5; tentatively, D is TRBD2 (6 bases). The J call may not be correct, given that the DNA end is closer to TRBJ2-1. For the CDR3, the DNA is TGTGCCAGCAGTTACTGCTTGGGGGGAGTACTCTCCTACAATGAGCAGTTCTTC. It specifies CASSYCLGGVLSYNEQFF.